The next 2 T cell receptor beta chains were all read from a single sample in a study of human T cells and chemical hapten exposure. The sample's time point: pre-sensitization, week 0. Treatment of the sample: therapeutic diphenylcyclopropenone sensitization with weekly scalp DPC. TCRdb redid the calling of the RACE reads with MiXCR, one entry per CDR3 protein. The table includes about 110,000 distinct CDR3 sequences, roughly 12% detected once. The input for sequencing was whole blood, taken in connection with sensitization to the hapten diphenylcyclopropenone (DPC). The receptors stem from a woman between 50 and 59 years old with alopecia areata. Some clones in this sample may be carry-over from other donors' samples.

This clonotype turned up a few times. The chain carries TRBV30 and TRBJ1-4; D is perhaps TRBD1 (6 bases). Germline loops: CDR1 GTSNPN, CDR2 SVGIG (reference sequence). This CDR3 is built from 19 residues. V gave up 2 bases and J gave up 2 bases, with 24 bases separating them. In nucleotides, the CDR3 is TGTGCCTGGAGTATAGACGGGACACGTAGACCGGGGACTAATGAAAAACTGTTTTTT. Encoded protein: CAWSIDGTRRPGTNEKLFF.

The chain couples TRBV28 to TRBJ1-2, with D possibly being TRBD1 (5 bases). Trimming left V 5 bases short and J 7 bases short, with 17 bases between. Looked up from germline, CDR1 is MDHEN and CDR2 is SYDVKM. The CDR3 has 14 residues. CDR3 sequence reads: CASSPGQGTGGYTF. The CDR3 DNA sequence: TGTGCCAGCAGTCCGGGCCAGGGAACAGGTGGCTACACCTTC.